The next 12 T cell receptor beta chains were all read from a single sample in a study of cytomegalovirus exposure and HLA in healthy donors. The assay was immunoSEQ multiplex PCR, and TCRdb's table has in-frame clones only and misses some. The repertoire holds about 280,000 clones, with approximately 86% as singletons. Sample: PBMCs. Receptors originate from a woman between 18 and 29 years old in good health and CMV-seronegative.

This clone was detected only a few times. J is TRBJ2-7 and V is TRBV28; maybe TRBD1 (5 bases). V lost 3 bases and J lost 3, with 12 bases in between. The germline gives CDR1 MDHEN, CDR2 SYDVKM. CDR3 size: 14 residues. CDR3 sequence (DNA): TGTGCCAGCAGTTTCCTTCTTCAGGGCTACGAGCAGTACTTC. Protein product: CASSFLLQGYEQYF.

The chain joins TRBV29-1 to TRBJ2-6; D possibly corresponds to TRBD1 (5 bases). Germline V gene lookup returns CDR1 SQVTM and CDR2 ANQGSEA. The CDR3 has 14 residues. V was pared by 5 bases and J by 4 bases, with 12 bases between. The CDR3 DNA sequence: TGCAGCGTTATAGGGGATGGCGGGGCCAACGTCCTGACTTTC. Translated, it gives CSVIGDGGANVLTF.

This clone showed up just once. The chain combines TRBV10-1 with TRBJ2-7; the D gene is possibly TRBD2 (5 bases). The CDR3 extends over 14 amino acids. Trimming removed 2 bases from V and 0 bases from J, with 8 bases in between. From germline, CDR1 is WNHNN and CDR2 SYGVQD (reference sequence). The CDR3 DNA follows: TGCGCCAGCAGTGAGGCCAGCGGCTCCTACGAGCAGTACTTC. Residues: CASSEASGSYEQYF.

This sequence joins TRBV7-9 and TRBJ1-2, with D perhaps TRBD1 (5 bases). This CDR3 contains 15 residues. Germline values: CDR1 SEHNR, CDR2 FQNEAQ (reference sequence). V was clipped by 1 base and J by 8 bases, with 17 bases between them. Here the CDR3 reads CASSLGGRTSEGYTF. CDR3 DNA: TGTGCCAGCAGCTTAGGGGGGAGGACGAGCGAAGGCTACACCTTC. Together with reference TRBV7-9 and TRBJ1-2, the CDR3 gives the full variable domain: DTGVSQNPRHKITKRGQNVTFRCDPISEHNRLYWYRQTLGQGPEFLTYFQNEAQLEKSRLLSDRFSAERPKGSFSTLEIQRTEQGDSAMYLCASSLGGRTSEGYTFGSGTRLTVV.

This clone is a singleton in its sample. The rearrangement links TRBV7-9 to TRBJ1-4; D gene unclear. Germline-derived CDR1 and CDR2 are SEHNR and FQNEAQ (reference sequence). The ends were cut back, 1 base at V and 3 bases at J, with 9 bases in the middle. The CDR3 totals 15 residues. In DNA, the CDR3 is TGTGCCAGCAGCTTAGGGGCATACGCTAATGAAAAACTGTTTTTT. Translating gives CASSLGAYANEKLFF.

This rearrangement joins TRBV27 to TRBJ2-4; weak D call: TRBD2 (6 bases). V lost 2 bases and J lost 7, with 24 bases in between. Germline-derived CDR1 and CDR2 are MNHEY and SMNVEV (reference sequence). The CDR3 has 18 amino acids. The CDR3 reads CASSLRNYVGGTENIQYF. The DNA for the CDR3 is TGTGCCAGCAGTTTAAGGAATTATGTGGGGGGAACAGAGAACATTCAGTACTTC.

This sequence joins TRBV4-1 and TRBJ1-2; TRBD1 matches at 8 bases. V lost 3 bases to trimming and J lost 5 bases; unmatched junction nucleotides: 14. CDR1 is MGHRA, CDR2 YSYEKL, per germline. There are 17 residues in the CDR3. CDR3 sequence: CASSQAGGGGLLYGYTF. The CDR3 bases are TGCGCCAGCAGCCAGGCAGGGGGCGGGGGTCTCTTATATGGCTACACCTTC.

This sequence joins TRBV18 and TRBJ1-2; D is ambiguous. CDR1 is KGHSH and CDR2 is LQKENI in the germline V gene. The CDR3 runs 14 residues. V dropped 2 bases and J dropped 4 bases, with 11 bases sitting between them. Here the CDR3 DNA reads TGTGCCAGCTCACCAGGGCCGGTCTCCTATGGCTACACCTTC. Its protein is CASSPGPVSYGYTF.

The rearrangement joins TRBV6-1 to TRBJ2-7; tentative D call: TRBD1 (5 bases). Trimming removed 0 bases at V and 4 bases at J, with 16 bases between. The germline gives CDR1 MNHNS, CDR2 SASEGT. The CDR3 runs 16 residues. The CDR3 spells CASSEAVGANPYEQYF. As DNA, the CDR3 is TGTGCCAGCAGTGAAGCGGTAGGGGCGAACCCTTACGAGCAGTACTTC.

V gene TRBV11-2 combines with J gene TRBJ2-7; 9 bases are shared with TRBD2. J was trimmed by 2 bases and V by 1 base; bases with no gene match: 9. CDR1 SGHAT and CDR2 FQNNGV come from the germline V gene. The CDR3 has 17 amino acids. The CDR3 region has the DNA TGTGCCAGCAGCTTAGTTCCGCGGGGGGGCCTCCCCTACGAGCAGTACTTC. Its protein product is CASSLVPRGGLPYEQYF.

This clone came up a few times. The genes are TRBV7-9 and TRBJ1-1; the D is unclear. The germline V gene encodes CDR1 SEHNR and CDR2 FQNEAQ (reference sequence). V was trimmed by 0 bases and J by 0 bases, leaving 5 bases between them. This CDR3 has 14 amino acids. The CDR3 bases are TGTGCCAGCAGCTTAGCGGGAGTGAACACTGAAGCTTTCTTT. The encoded protein is CASSLAGVNTEAFF.

The chain links TRBV29-1 to TRBJ2-7; 10 nucleotides line up with TRBD1. CDR3 length equals 18 residues. CDR1 SQVTM and CDR2 ANQGSEA come from the germline V gene. The ends lost 7 bases at V and 0 bases at J; junction bases unmatched: 18. CDR3 coding DNA: TGCAGCGCGCGACTTGGGACAGGGGACGCCCCGAGCTCCTACGAGCAGTACTTC. Translated, it gives CSARLGTGDAPSSYEQYF.